These 12 T cell receptor beta chains were sequenced from one sample in a study of human T cells and chemical hapten exposure. In TCRdb, the RACE reads were re-called with MiXCR into one record per CDR3 protein. The sample lists more than 65,000 distinct CDR3 sequences, under 13% occurring once. Noted time point: patch test 1, 2 weeks after DPC sensitization. As for treatment: therapeutic diphenylcyclopropenone sensitization with weekly scalp DPC. Sequenced material: whole blood, taken in connection with sensitization to the hapten diphenylcyclopropenone (DPC). These receptors were collected from a woman between 45 and 60 years old with alopecia areata. Some clones in this sample may be carry-over from other donors' samples.

By sample fraction, this clonotype is medium-sized. This chain connects TRBV5-1 to TRBJ1-3; 7 bases are a match to TRBD1. V dropped 3 bases and J dropped 0; count of bases not matched to a gene: 3. Germline CDR1 reads SGHRS; CDR2 reads YFSETQ. The CDR3 is 15 residues long. The CDR3, as DNA: TGCGCCAGCAGCTCCCAGGGGGACTCTGGAAACACCATATATTTT. Protein sequence: CASSSQGDSGNTIYF.

This clonotype was seen many times. The chain uses TRBV27 and TRBJ1-1, with a possible D match to TRBD1 (6 bases). The germline V gene has CDR1 MNHEY and CDR2 SMNVEV (reference sequence). CDR3 length equals 15 residues. V lost 8 bases and J lost 1, with 17 bases in between. The CDR3 here is CASSGSGTPNTEAFF. The CDR3 DNA sequence: TGTGCCAGCTCTGGTTCCGGGACACCGAACACTGAAGCTTTCTTT.

This clonotype was detected ten times or more. V usage is TRBV5-1 and J usage is TRBJ1-1; D is unresolved. The germline V gene has CDR1 SGHRS and CDR2 YFSETQ. The V and J ends lost 2 bases and 1 base respectively, with 9 bases between them. CDR3 length: 14 amino acids. The CDR3 DNA reads TGCGCCAGCAGCTTCCACGACCAGAACACTGAAGCTTTCTTT. As protein: CASSFHDQNTEAFF. Looking up the rest from reference TRBV5-1 and TRBJ1-1 gives the full variable domain: KAGVTQTPRYLIKTRGQQVTLSCSPISGHRSVSWYQQTPGQGLQFLFEYFSETQRNKGNFPGRFSGRQFSNSRSEMNVSTLELGDSALYLCASSFHDQNTEAFFGQGTRLTVV.

This clonotype was counted between two and nine times. The genes are TRBV11-2 and TRBJ2-1; D possibly uses TRBD1 or TRBD2 (6 bases each). Germline-derived CDR1 and CDR2 are SGHAT and FQNNGV. This CDR3 region has 14 residues. Trimming removed 7 bases at V and 1 base at J, with 11 bases between. The CDR3 is CASNLGGSYNEQFF. The CDR3 coding sequence is TGTGCCAGCAACCTAGGGGGGTCCTACAATGAGCAGTTCTTC.

The J gene is TRBJ1-1, the V gene TRBV7-9; D is unclear. CDR3 length: 15 residues. Looked up from germline, CDR1 is SEHNR and CDR2 is FQNEAQ (reference sequence). Trimming stripped 1 base from V and 0 bases from J, with 9 bases between. This CDR3 reads CASSLVDTLNTEAFF. The DNA for the CDR3 is TGTGCCAGCAGCTTAGTTGACACTTTGAACACTGAAGCTTTCTTT.

The gene calls are TRBV29-1 and TRBJ2-4; D unresolved. The CDR3 runs to 10 residues. Trimming stripped 0 bases from V and 8 bases from J, with 2 bases between. CDR1 is SQVTM and CDR2 is ANQGSEA in the germline V gene. The CDR3 loop reads CSVEDDIQYF. CDR3 nucleotides: TGCAGCGTTGAAGACGACATTCAGTACTTC.

This clonotype showed up many times. The chain combines TRBV9 with TRBJ1-1; TRBD1 matches at 7 bases. CDR1 and CDR2 (germline): SGDLS, YYNGEE. This CDR3 contains 17 residues. Trimming cost V 3 bases and J 0 bases; bases outside gene matches: 11. This chain's CDR3 is CASSGRDYGQVNTEAFF. DNA for the CDR3: TGTGCCAGCAGCGGCCGAGACTACGGACAGGTGAACACTGAAGCTTTCTTT.

This clonotype appeared many times. The rearrangement joins TRBV6-6 to TRBJ1-4; D ambiguous. With 2 bases removed from V and 1 base from J, the gap between germline ends came to 11 bases. This CDR3 comprises 16 residues. In germline, CDR1 is MNHNY, CDR2 SVGAGI (reference sequence). This chain's CDR3 is CASSYLMSGTNEKLFF. CDR3 DNA: TGTGCCAGCAGTTACCTAATGTCGGGAACTAATGAAAAACTGTTTTTT.

This clonotype showed up just a few times. The germline gene is not matched at one end of the junction; a read error may be the cause. The rearrangement links TRBV7-7 to TRBJ2-5; a weak D match, TRBD1 (6 bases). Looked up from germline, CDR1 is SSHAT and CDR2 is FNYEAQ (reference sequence). This CDR3 contains 14 residues. The CDR3 sequence: CASSLGGNQETQYF. CDR3 DNA: TGTGCTAGCAGCTTAGGGGGAAACCAAGAGACCCAGTACTTC.

The table lists this clonotype with a few counts. V and J are TRBV18 and TRBJ2-7; D remains ambiguous. Germline-derived CDR1 and CDR2 are KGHSH and LQKENI. The V end lost 4 bases, the J end lost 0 bases, and 13 bases lay between the germline ends. The CDR3 is 15 residues long. The CDR3 loop is CASSLLNRYSYEQYF. The DNA of the CDR3 is TGTGCCAGCTCACTCTTGAACCGTTACTCCTACGAGCAGTACTTC.

In this sample, this clonotype turned up many times. This chain uses TRBV20-1 with TRBJ1-4, with 9 bases aligning to TRBD1. The CDR3 length is 15 residues. V was clipped by 5 bases and J by 7 bases; unmatched bases: 11. Germline lookup yields CDR1 DFQATT and CDR2 SNEGSKA (reference sequence). The CDR3: CSAPPGTGRTEKLFF. CDR3 nucleotides: TGCAGTGCTCCTCCCGGGACAGGGAGGACTGAAAAACTGTTTTTT.

The rearrangement links TRBV20-1 to TRBJ2-1, with D hard to call. The germline CDR1 and CDR2 sequences are DFQATT and SNEGSKA (reference sequence). The CDR3 covers 15 residues. V was clipped by 6 bases and J by 2 bases, with 17 bases between them. CDR3 DNA sequence: TGCAGTGCCAGTACTGGCTCGGTTACCTACAATGAGCAGTTCTTC. It encodes CSASTGSVTYNEQFF.